This TCR beta chain appears in the sequencing data of a study of early T cells in non-severe SARS-CoV-2 infection. Study-wide context: The study sequenced bulk RNA from unsorted whole blood, with chains unpaired. Whole-study results and caveats: The VDJdb matching leaned toward anti-spike CD8 responses and overlooked private and CD4 specificities.

This CDR3 comprises 14 residues. Germline CDR1 SQVTM, CDR2 ANQGSEA. Trimming pared 1 base from V and 16 bases from J, leaving 23 bases between. Unique molecular identifiers tagged individual cDNA molecules. Each CDR3 protein is one row after TCRdb ran MiXCR on the 5' RACE reads. The data contain roughly 30,000 distinct CDR3 sequences, over 4% of them singletons. This clonotype appeared a few times. As yet, its antigen is unknown. The sample was whole blood. The V and J genes are TRBV29-1 and TRBJ2-1; D not certain. This TCR came from an adult who was a healthcare worker with PCR-confirmed SARS-CoV-2 infection or an uninfected control (not recorded which). The CDR3 sequence is CSVEGVKPFTREFF. For the CDR3, the DNA is TGCAGCGTTGAAGGGGTGAAACCATTTACGCGCGAATTCTTC.